Described below is a single TCR beta chain sequence and its context. What it binds is not known. Measured with immunoSEQ multiplex PCR; TCRdb has only the in-frame clones, and not every one. The sample yields some 40,000 clones, approximately 85% seen once. This sample is part of a study of OX40 agonist ivuxolimab in advanced cancers. Study background: Antecedent anti-PD-1, anti-PD-L1 or anti-CTLA-4 therapy was permissible, with roughly 40% having received some. Overall study results and limits: Antigens targeted by the expanded peripheral T cells were not determined. The mean number of expanded clones was higher in CD8+ T cells than in CD4+.

The sample consisted of CD4+ or CD8+ T cells sorted from blood, taken in a trial of the OX40 agonist ivuxolimab. The sequence was obtained from an adult with an advanced solid tumor such as melanoma, head and neck, liver or kidney cancer.

The CDR3 reads CASSRAYEQYF. CDR3 DNA sequence: TGTGCCAGCAGCCGGGCATACGAGCAGTACTTC. This rearrangement joins TRBV7-9 to TRBJ2-7; D is unclear. CDR3 length: 11 amino acids. V was clipped by 5 bases and J by 4 bases, with 6 bases between them. Germline V gene lookup returns CDR1 SEHNR and CDR2 FQNEAQ (reference sequence). Complete variable domain (other parts from reference TRBV7-9 and TRBJ2-7): DTGVSQNPRHKITKRGQNVTFRCDPISEHNRLYWYRQTLGQGPEFLTYFQNEAQLEKSRLLSDRFSAERPKGSFSTLEIQRTEQGDSAMYLCASSRAYEQYFGPGTRLTVT.